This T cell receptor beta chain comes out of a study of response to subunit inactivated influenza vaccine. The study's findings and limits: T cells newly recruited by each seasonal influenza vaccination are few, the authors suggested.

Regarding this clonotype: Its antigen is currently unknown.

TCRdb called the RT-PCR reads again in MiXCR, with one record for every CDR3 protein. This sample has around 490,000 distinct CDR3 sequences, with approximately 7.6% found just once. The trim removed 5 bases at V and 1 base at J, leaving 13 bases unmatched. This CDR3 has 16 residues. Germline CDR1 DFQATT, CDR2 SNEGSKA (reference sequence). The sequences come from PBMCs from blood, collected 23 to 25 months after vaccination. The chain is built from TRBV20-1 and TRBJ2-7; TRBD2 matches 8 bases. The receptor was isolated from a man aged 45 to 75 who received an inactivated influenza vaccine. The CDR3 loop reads CSAPAGLSGSSYEQYF. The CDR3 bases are TGCAGTGCTCCCGCCGGACTAAGCGGGAGTTCCTACGAGCAGTACTTC.